This T cell receptor beta chain was obtained from a study of T cells after yellow fever vaccination. Whole-study results and caveats: Most clones from primary vaccination were detected again post-booster (about 95% CD4, more than 85% CD8).

A universal primer site and UMIs were added as TCR cDNA was made by 5'RACE template switching. TCRdb redid the calling of the 5' RACE reads with MiXCR, one entry per CDR3 protein. Of 450,000 to 650,000 distinct CDR3 sequences detected, 20% to 25% appear once; the ten largest clones hold about 17%. This clonotype came up a few times. No antigen is known for it. The CDR3 contains 15 residues. Trimming took 0 bases from V and 5 from J, leaving 14 bases between them. In germline, CDR1 is SGHNT, CDR2 YYREEE (reference sequence). Sequenced material: PBMCs, taken 20 to 25 days after the first yellow fever vaccination. V usage is TRBV5-4 and J usage is TRBJ1-2; possibly TRBD1 for D (5 bases). The receptor was isolated from a man between 18 and 29 years old who received the YFV17D yellow fever vaccine. CDR3 sequence: CASSLAKGTYYGYTF. As DNA, the CDR3 is TGTGCCAGCAGCTTGGCCAAGGGGACTTATTATGGCTACACCTTC.